This T cell receptor (beta chain) was identified during a study of PD-L1 blockade in urothelial cancer. Background on the study: Blood was evaluated 3 weeks (second dose) and 6 weeks after therapy began.

Profiling relied on immunoSEQ multiplex PCR, and the TCRdb table lists in-frame clones only, not all of them. This table holds 30,000 to 50,000 clones, approximately 90% found once. As concerns this clone: One end of the junction does not line up with germline, which may come from a read error.

This CDR3 contains 10 residues. From germline, CDR1 is MDHEN and CDR2 SYDVKM. The rearrangement joins TRBV28 to TRBJ1-1; D is uncertain. The starting material was PBMCs, obtained around atezolizumab (anti-PD-L1) treatment. The clonotype comes from a man aged 55 to 70 with urothelial cancer. CDR3 protein: CISIGPEAFF. Written as DNA, the CDR3 is TGCATATCTATTGGGCCTGAAGCTTTCTTT.